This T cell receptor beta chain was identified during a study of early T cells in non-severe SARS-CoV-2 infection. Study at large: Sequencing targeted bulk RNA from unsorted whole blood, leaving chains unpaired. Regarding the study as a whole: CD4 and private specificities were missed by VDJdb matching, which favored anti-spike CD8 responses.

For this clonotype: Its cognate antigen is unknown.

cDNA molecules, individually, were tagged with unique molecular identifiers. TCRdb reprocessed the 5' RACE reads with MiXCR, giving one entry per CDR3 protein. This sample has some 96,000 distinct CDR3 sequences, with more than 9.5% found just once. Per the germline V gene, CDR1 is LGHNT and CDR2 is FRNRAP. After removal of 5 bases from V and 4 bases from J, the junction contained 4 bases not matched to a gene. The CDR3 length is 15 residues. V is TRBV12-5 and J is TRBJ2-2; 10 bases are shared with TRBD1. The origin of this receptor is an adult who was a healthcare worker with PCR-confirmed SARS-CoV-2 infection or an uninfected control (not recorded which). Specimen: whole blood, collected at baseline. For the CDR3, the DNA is TGTGCTAGTGGTGCCGGACAGGGGGGCACCGGGGAGCTGTTTTTT. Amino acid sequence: CASGAGQGGTGELFF.